The TCR beta chain under discussion was sequenced for a study of OX40 agonist ivuxolimab in advanced cancers. Study background: Patients received ivuxolimab, an agonistic anti-OX40 (CD134) antibody.

V was clipped by 0 bases and J by 7 bases, with 9 bases between them. The CDR3 is 13 amino acids. Germline V CDR1 and CDR2: SGDLS, YYNGEE. Generated by immunoSEQ multiplex PCR, the TCRdb table keeps only in-frame clones and is missing some. The sample comprises about 69,000 clones, almost 90% of which are singletons, and over 9.5% rests with the top ten. The gene calls are TRBV9 and TRBJ2-3; possibly TRBD2 for D (5 bases). This clonotype originated in an adult with an advanced solid tumor such as melanoma, head and neck, liver or kidney cancer. The input for sequencing was CD4+ or CD8+ T cells sorted from blood, taken in a trial of the OX40 agonist ivuxolimab. As DNA, the CDR3 is TGTGCCAGCAGCGTAGTAAGCGGTTATACGCAGTATTTT. Translation: CASSVVSGYTQYF.